What follows are 7 T cell receptor beta chains derived from one specimen sequenced in a study of PD-1 blockade in classical Hodgkin lymphoma. TCRdb keeps only in-frame clones here, not all; method: immunoSEQ multiplex PCR. This sample yields 25,000 to 35,000 clones, of which 85% are seen a single time; approximately 2.4% belongs to the top ten. Each patient relapsed following autologous stem cell transplantation, and prior brentuximab vedotin exposure differed. The study purified CD4+ T cells from thawed PBMCs using magnetic negative selection. This specimen consisted of CD4+ T cells from blood, obtained at baseline. These receptors came from a human donor with classical Hodgkin lymphoma.

For the CDR3, the DNA is TGTGCCAGCAGTCCCTCATTGACCCTGAGGAGCAATCAGCCCCAGCATTTT. This translates into CASSPSLTLRSNQPQHF. The chain carries TRBV27 and TRBJ1-5; D uncertain. The CDR3 is made up of 17 amino acids. V was clipped by 5 bases and J by 1 base, with 18 bases between them. Looked up from germline, CDR1 is MNHEY and CDR2 is SMNVEV (reference sequence).

This sequence joins TRBV19 and TRBJ1-3; D remains ambiguous. The V end was cut by 8 bases, the J end by 2 bases, with 13 bases between. The CDR3 has 14 amino acids. CDR1 is LNHDA and CDR2 is SQIVND in the germline V gene (reference sequence). The CDR3 sequence is CASRQVAAGNTIYF. CDR3 in DNA: TGTGCCAGTCGTCAGGTGGCGGCTGGAAACACCATATATTTT.

This chain connects TRBV9 to TRBJ2-2; D is ambiguous. Germline V gene lookup returns CDR1 SGDLS and CDR2 YYNGEE. V dropped 0 bases and J dropped 4 bases, with 4 bases sitting between them. This CDR3 has 13 amino acids. CDR3 bases: TGTGCCAGCAGCGTAGAGCGCACCGGGGAGCTGTTTTTT. Residues: CASSVERTGELFF.

This clone was recorded once. The chain links TRBV28 to TRBJ1-5; D is unresolved. The V gene's germline CDR1 is MDHEN and CDR2 SYDVKM. V was cut by 2 bases and J by 6 bases, with 8 bases left in between. This CDR3 has 13 amino acids. The CDR3 loop is CASSLEYGQPQHF. CDR3 coding DNA: TGTGCCAGCAGTTTAGAGTACGGTCAGCCCCAGCATTTT.

This chain joins TRBV28 and TRBJ2-7, with D possibly being TRBD2 (7 bases). The CDR3 is made up of 16 amino acids. CDR1 and CDR2 (germline): MDHEN, SYDVKM. Trimming pared 4 bases from V and 0 bases from J, leaving 16 bases between. The CDR3 loop is CASSYAGAAPSYEQYF. The DNA of the CDR3 is TGTGCCAGCAGTTACGCGGGGGCGGCCCCCTCCTACGAGCAGTACTTC.

This rearrangement joins TRBV2 to TRBJ1-4; possibly TRBD1 for D (6 bases). V shed 3 bases and J shed 8 bases, with 10 bases lying between them. The germline CDR1 and CDR2 sequences are SNHLY and FYNNEI. The CDR3 extends over 13 amino acids. The CDR3: CASSERRGEKLFF. CDR3 sequence (DNA): TGTGCCAGCAGTGAGCGCAGGGGCGAAAAACTGTTTTTT.

This rearrangement joins TRBV6-5 to TRBJ1-5, with D possibly TRBD1 on 5 matching bases. The germline V and J ends were trimmed by 6 bases and 5 bases, with 11 bases remaining between them. This CDR3 contains 13 residues. CDR1 and CDR2 (germline): MNHEY, SVGAGI. CDR3 region: CASSGRGYQPQHF. The CDR3 DNA is TGTGCCAGCAGCGGACGGGGCTATCAGCCCCAGCATTTT.